This TCR beta chain was obtained from a study of shared clonotypes between healthy human individuals. Produced via immunoSEQ multiplex PCR; TCRdb's table is partial and in-frame only. The table records a few million clones, roughly 92% of them present only once. This clonotype originated in a man aged 18 to 30 in good health. The sample consisted of naive CD4+ T cells sorted from blood. Sample subset: CD45RA+ positively selected.

DNA of the CDR3: TGCACCAGCAGCCAAGATCGCCACGAGAATTTT. Translating gives CTSSQDRHENF. The rearrangement uses TRBV1 and TRBJ2-3; the D segment call TRBD2 is taken from the table without a DNA check. TRBV1 is termed a pseudogene. The CDR3 has 11 residues.